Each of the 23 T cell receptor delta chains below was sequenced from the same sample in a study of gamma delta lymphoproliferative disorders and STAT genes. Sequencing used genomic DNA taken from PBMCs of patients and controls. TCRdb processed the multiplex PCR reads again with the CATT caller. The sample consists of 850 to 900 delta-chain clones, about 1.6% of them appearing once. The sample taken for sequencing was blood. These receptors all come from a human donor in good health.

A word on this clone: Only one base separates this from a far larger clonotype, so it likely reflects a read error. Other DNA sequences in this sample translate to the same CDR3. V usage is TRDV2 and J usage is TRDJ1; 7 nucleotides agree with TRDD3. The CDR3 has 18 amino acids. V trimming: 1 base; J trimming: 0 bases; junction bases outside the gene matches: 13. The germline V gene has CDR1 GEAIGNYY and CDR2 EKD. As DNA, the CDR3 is TGTGCCTGTGACACTCCTTTCCTTGGGGGGATTGACACCGATAAACTCATCTTT. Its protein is CACDTPFLGGIDTDKLIF.

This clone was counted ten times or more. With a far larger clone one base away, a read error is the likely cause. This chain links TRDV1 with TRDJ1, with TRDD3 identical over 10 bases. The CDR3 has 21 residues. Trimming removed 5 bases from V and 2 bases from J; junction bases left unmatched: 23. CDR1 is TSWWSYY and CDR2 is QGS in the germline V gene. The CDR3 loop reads CALGNAQGAGGYKTWTDKLIF. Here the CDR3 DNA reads TGTGCTCTTGGGAACGCACAGGGGGCTGGGGGATATAAAACGTGGACCGATAAACTCATCTTT.

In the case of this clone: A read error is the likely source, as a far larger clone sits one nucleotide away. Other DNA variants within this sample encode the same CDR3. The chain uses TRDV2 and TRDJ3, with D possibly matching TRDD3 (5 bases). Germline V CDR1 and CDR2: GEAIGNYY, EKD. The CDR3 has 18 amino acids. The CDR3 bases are TGTGCCTGTGACACGGCGGGCCCGAGCTCCTGGGACACCCGCCAGATGTTTTTC. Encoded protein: CACDTAGPSSWDTRQMFF.

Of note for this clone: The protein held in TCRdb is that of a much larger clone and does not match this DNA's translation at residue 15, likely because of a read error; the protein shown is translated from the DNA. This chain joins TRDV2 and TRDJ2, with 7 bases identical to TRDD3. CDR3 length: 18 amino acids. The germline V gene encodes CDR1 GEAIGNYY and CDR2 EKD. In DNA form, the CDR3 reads TGTGCCTGTGACGCGGTGGGGGACCAAGGGCCGGAGACAGCACGACTCTTCTTT. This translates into CACDAVGDQGPETARLFF.

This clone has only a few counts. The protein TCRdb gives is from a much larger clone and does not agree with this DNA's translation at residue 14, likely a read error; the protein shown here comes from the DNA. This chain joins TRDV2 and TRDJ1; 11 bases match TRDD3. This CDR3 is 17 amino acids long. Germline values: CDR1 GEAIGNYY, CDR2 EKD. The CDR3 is CACDSMILGDRTDNLIF. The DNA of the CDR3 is TGTGCCTGTGACTCTATGATACTGGGGGATAGAACCGATAATCTCATCTTT.

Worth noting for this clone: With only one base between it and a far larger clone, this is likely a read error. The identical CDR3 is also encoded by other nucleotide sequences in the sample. CDR3 protein: CALGERFSFLVKYWGIREHRDTDKLIF. CDR3 bases: TGTGCTCTTGGGGAAAGATTTTCCTTCCTTGTGAAATACTGGGGGATACGCGAACACCGGGACACCGATAAGCTCATCTTT. J is TRDJ1 and V is TRDV1; 13 bases agree with TRDD3. This CDR3 is built from 27 residues. Germline V gives CDR1 TSWWSYY, CDR2 QGS.

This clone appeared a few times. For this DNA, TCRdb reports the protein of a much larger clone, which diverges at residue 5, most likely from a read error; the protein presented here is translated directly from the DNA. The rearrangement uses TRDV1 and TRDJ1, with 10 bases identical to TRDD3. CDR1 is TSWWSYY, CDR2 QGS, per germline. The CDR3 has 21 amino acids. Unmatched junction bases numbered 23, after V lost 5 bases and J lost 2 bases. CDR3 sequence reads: CALGSTQGAGGYKTWTDKLIF. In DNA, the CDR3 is TGTGCTCTTGGGAGCACACAGGGGGCTGGGGGATATAAAACGTGGACCGATAAACTCATCTTT.

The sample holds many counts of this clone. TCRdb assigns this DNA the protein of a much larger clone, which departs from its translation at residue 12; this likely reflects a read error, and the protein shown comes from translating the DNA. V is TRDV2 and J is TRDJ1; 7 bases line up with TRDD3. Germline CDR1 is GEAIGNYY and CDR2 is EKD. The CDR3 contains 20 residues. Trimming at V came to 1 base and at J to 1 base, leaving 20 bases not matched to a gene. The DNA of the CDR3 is TGTGCCTGTGACACGTCGGGCCTGGGGGCAAAGAATACCTTCACCGATAAACTCATCTTT. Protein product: CACDTSGLGAKNTFTDKLIF.

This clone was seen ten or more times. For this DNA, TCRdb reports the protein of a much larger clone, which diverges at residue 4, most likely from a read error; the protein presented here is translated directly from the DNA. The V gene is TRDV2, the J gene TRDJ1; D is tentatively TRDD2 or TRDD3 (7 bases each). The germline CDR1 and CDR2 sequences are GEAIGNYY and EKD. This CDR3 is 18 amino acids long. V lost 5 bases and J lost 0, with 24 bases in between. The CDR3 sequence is CACGTPFLGGIDTDKLIF. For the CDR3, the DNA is TGTGCCTGTGGCACTCCCTTCCTTGGGGGGATTGACACCGATAAACTCATCTTT.

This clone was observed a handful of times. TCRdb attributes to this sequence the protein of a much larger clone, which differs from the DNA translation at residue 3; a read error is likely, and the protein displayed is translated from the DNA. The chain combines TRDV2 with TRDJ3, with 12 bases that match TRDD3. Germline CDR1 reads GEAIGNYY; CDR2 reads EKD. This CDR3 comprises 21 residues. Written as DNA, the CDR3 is TGTGCCTATGACAAGGGCTGGGGGATACGCGAGTCCACCTGGGACACCCGACAGATGTTTTTC. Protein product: CAYDKGWGIRESTWDTRQMFF.

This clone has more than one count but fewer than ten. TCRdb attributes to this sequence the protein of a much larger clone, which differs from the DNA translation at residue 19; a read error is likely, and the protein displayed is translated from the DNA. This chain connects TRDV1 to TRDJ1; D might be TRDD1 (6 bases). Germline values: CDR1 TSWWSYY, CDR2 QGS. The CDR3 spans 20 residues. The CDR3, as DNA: TGTGCTCTTGGGGATCAAAGTTATTCCTTACGATGGAAATACACCGATAAACTCACCTTT. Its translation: CALGDQSYSLRWKYTDKLTF.

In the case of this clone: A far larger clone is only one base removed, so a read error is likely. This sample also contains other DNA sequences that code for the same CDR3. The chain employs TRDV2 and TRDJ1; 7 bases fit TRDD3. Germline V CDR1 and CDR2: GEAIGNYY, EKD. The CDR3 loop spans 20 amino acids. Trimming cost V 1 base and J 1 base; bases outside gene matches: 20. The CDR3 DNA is TGTGCCTGTGACACGTCGGGTCTGGGGGCAAAGGATACCTTCACCGATAAACTCATCTTT. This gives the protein CACDTSGLGAKDTFTDKLIF.

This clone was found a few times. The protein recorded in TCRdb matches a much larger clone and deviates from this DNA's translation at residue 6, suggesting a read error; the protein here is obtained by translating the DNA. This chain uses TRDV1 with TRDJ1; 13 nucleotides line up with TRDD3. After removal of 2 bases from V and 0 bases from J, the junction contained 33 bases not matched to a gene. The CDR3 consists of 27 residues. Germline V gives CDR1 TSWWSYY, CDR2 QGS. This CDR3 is CALGEKFSFLVKYWGIREHRDTDKLIF. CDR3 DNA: TGTGCTCTTGGGGAAAAATTTTCCTTCCTTGTGAAATACTGGGGGATACGCGAACACCGGGACACCGATAAACTCATCTTT.

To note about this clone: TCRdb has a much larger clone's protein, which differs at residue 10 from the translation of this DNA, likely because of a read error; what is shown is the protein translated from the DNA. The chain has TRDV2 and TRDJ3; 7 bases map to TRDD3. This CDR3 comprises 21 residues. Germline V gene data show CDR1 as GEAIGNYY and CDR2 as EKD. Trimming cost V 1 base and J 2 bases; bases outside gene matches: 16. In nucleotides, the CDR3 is TGTGCCTGTGACACAACGGGAACTGGGGAAGTACCCACCTGGGACACCCGACAGATGTTTTTC. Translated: CACDTTGTGEVPTWDTRQMFF.

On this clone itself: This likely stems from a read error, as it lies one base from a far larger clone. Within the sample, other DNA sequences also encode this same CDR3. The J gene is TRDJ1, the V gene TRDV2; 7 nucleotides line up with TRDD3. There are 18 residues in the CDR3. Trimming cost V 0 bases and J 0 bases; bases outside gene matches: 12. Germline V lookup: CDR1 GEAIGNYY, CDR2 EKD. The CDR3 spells CACDTVGGLGKYTDKLIF. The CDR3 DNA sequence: TGTGCCTGTGACACCGTCGGGGGATTAGGAAAGTACACCGATAAACTCATCTTT.

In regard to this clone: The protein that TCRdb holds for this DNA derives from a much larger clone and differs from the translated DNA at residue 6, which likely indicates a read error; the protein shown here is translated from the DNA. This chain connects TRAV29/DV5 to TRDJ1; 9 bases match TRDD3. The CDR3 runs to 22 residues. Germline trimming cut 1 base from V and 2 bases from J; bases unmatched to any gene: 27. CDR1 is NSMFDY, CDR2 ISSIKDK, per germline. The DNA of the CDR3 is TGTGCAGCAAGCCGGGGGAACCCCTGTAGGGGATACGTGGATTATTGTACCGATAAACTCATCTTT. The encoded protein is CAASRGNPCRGYVDYCTDKLIF.

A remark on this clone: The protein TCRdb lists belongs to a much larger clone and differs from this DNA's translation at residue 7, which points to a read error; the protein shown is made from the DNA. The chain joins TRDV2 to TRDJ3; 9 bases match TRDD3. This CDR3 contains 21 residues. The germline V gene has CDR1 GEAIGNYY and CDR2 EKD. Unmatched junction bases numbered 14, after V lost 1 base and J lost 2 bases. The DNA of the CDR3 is TGTGCCTGTGACACAACGAGAACTGGGGGAGTACCCACCTGGGACACCCGACAGATGTTTTTC. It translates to CACDTTRTGGVPTWDTRQMFF.

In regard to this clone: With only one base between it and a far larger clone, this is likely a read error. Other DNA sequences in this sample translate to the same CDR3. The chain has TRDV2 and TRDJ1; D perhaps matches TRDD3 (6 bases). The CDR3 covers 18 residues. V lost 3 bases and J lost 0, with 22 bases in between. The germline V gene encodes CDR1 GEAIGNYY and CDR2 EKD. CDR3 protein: CACDGLEGGSDYTDKLIF. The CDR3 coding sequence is TGTGCCTGTGACGGGCTAGAGGGGGGGAGTGACTACACCGATAAACTCATCTTT.

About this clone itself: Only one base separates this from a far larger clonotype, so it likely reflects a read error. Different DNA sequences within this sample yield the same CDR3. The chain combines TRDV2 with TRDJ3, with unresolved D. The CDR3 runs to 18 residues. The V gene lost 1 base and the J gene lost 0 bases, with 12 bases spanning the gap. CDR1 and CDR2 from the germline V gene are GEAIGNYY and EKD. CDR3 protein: CACDTAGPSSWDTRQMFF. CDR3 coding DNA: TGTGCCTGTGACACGGCGGGCCCAAGCTCCTGGGACACCCGACAGATGTTTTTC.

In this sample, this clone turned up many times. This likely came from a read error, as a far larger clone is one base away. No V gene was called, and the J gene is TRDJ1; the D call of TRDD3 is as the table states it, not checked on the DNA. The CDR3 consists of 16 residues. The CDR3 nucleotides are TGTGCCTCGGAGGTGGGGGGTACGACCTACACCGATAAACTCATCTTT. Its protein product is CASEVGGTTYTDKLIF.

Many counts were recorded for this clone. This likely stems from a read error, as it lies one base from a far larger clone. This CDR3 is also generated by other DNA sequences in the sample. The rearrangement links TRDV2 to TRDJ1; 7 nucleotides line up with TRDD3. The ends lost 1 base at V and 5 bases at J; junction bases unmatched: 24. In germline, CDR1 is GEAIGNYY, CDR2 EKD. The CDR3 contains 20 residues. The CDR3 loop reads CACDTSGLGAKDTFTDKLIF. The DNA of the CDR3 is TGTGCCTGTGACACGTCGGGCCTGGGGGCAAAGGATACCTTCACTGATAAACTCATCTTT.

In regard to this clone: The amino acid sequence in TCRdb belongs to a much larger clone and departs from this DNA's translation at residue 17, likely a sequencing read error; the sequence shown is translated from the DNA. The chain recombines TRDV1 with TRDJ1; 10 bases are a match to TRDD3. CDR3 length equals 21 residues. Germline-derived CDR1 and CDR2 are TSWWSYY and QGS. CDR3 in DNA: TGTGCTCTTGGGAACACACAGGGGGCTGGGGGATATAAAACGTGGACCGGTAAACTCATCTTT. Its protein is CALGNTQGAGGYKTWTGKLIF.

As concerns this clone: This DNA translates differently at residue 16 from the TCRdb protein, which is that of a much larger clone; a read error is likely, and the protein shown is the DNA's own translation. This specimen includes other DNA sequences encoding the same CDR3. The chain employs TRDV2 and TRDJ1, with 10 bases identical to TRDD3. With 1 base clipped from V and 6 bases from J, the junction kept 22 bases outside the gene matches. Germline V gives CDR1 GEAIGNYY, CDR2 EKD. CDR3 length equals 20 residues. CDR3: CACDTIPTPVLGDQTNKLIF. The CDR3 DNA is TGTGCCTGTGACACGATTCCTACCCCGGTACTGGGGGATCAGACCAATAAACTCATCTTT.